This T cell receptor (beta chain) is from a study of blood T cell repertoires in COVID-19. Background on the study: The United States, Italy and Spain were the sources of the acute and convalescent COVID-19 samples. PBMCs, B-cell-depleted T cells, or T cells provided the cDNA or gDNA that made up the material.

V lost 2 bases and J 0 bases, leaving 17 bases between the germline ends. Germline CDR1 and CDR2: GTSNPN and SVGIG (reference sequence). CDR3 size: 17 residues. Original methodology: The assay estimated nucleated cells by amplifying reference gene primers. Assay used: immunoSEQ multiplex PCR; TCRdb lists only in-frame clones, some missing. The DNA was the basis for D and trimming; V, J and clone size are from that table. The sample lists fewer than 85,000 clones; around 87% were seen once. The clonotype comes from a man aged 45-60 years with active COVID-19. Sequenced: peripheral blood. The chain couples TRBV30 to TRBJ1-5; possible D gene TRBD1, 5 bases. The CDR3 DNA is TGTGCCTGGAGTTCCGCGGGGGGGGACTATAGCAATCAGCCCCAGCATTTT. Translated, it gives CAWSSAGGDYSNQPQHF.